The 10 T cell receptor beta chains in this list originate from one sample, sequenced in a study of technical replicates of blood from a handful of donors. Here immunoSEQ multiplex PCR was the method, and the copy in TCRdb shows in-frame clones only, minus some. The sample records tens of thousands of clones, approximately 86% being singletons. The sequenced sample was PBMCs. These receptors were collected from a human donor in good health. Some clones in this sample may be carry-over from other donors' samples.

The CDR3 region has the DNA TGTGCCAGCAGCTTACAGACAGGGAGACATAGAGACAATGAGCAGTTCTTC. Encoded protein: CASSLQTGRHRDNEQFF. The chain employs TRBV7-9 and TRBJ2-1; TRBD1 matches at 7 bases. CDR3 length: 17 amino acids. Looked up from germline, CDR1 is SEHNR and CDR2 is FQNEAQ (reference sequence). The J segment lost 5 bases and the V segment lost 2 bases, leaving 12 bases of the junction unmatched.

The V and J genes are TRBV7-9 and TRBJ1-1; TRBD1 matches 9 bases. The CDR3 consists of 13 residues. V trimming: 3 bases; J trimming: 7 bases; junction bases outside the gene matches: 3. Germline values: CDR1 SEHNR, CDR2 FQNEAQ (reference sequence). CDR3 in DNA: TGTGCCAGCAGCTTGGGGACAGGGCTTGAAGCTTTCTTT. This codes for CASSLGTGLEAFF.

The rearrangement uses TRBV7-2 and TRBJ1-3; D ambiguous. Germline V gives CDR1 SGHTA, CDR2 FQGNSA. CDR3 length: 12 residues. Trimming removed 6 bases at V and 6 bases at J, with 9 bases between. The CDR3 DNA reads as TGTGCCAGCAGGAAACGGGTAAACACCATATATTTT. Its protein is CASRKRVNTIYF.

This clone appeared a single time. This sequence joins TRBV30 and TRBJ2-1; TRBD2 agrees at 12 bases. The CDR3 is made up of 15 amino acids. The trim removed 5 bases at V and 14 bases at J, leaving 16 bases unmatched. Looked up from germline, CDR1 is GTSNPN and CDR2 is SVGIG (reference sequence). CDR3 sequence reads: CAWESGTSGFARKFF. The CDR3 nucleotides read TGTGCCTGGGAGTCTGGGACTAGCGGGTTCGCGAGGAAGTTCTTC. Supplemented by reference TRBV30 and TRBJ2-1, the full variable domain reads SQTIHQWPATLVQPVGSPLSLECTVEGTSNPNLYWYRQAAGRGLQLLFYSVGIGQISSEVPQNLSASRPQDRQFILSSKKLLLSDSGFYLCAWESGTSGFARKFFGPGTRLTVL.

The chain combines TRBV4-2 with TRBJ2-7, with 13 bases that match TRBD2. V lost 3 bases, J lost 2 bases, and 1 base stayed unmatched. Germline V gives CDR1 LGHNA, CDR2 YNFKEQ. The CDR3 extends over 15 amino acids. The CDR3 loop is CASSHGLAGAYEQYF. For the CDR3, the DNA is TGTGCCAGCAGCCACGGACTAGCGGGAGCCTACGAGCAGTACTTC.

The chain links TRBV7-2 to TRBJ2-1, with 8 bases aligning to TRBD2. The V and J ends lost 1 base and 8 bases, in that order; junction bases with no gene match: 13. Germline loops: CDR1 SGHTA, CDR2 FQGNSA. The CDR3 consists of 17 residues. CDR3 sequence (DNA): TGTGCCAGCAGCTTAGGGCGTGTTAAAGGACTAGCCTATGAGCAGTTCTTC. Translated, it gives CASSLGRVKGLAYEQFF.

The J gene is TRBJ2-2, the V gene TRBV9; TRBD1 matches 9 bases. The J segment lost 2 bases and the V segment lost 3 bases, leaving 14 bases of the junction unmatched. The CDR3 totals 19 residues. CDR1 and CDR2 (germline): SGDLS, YYNGEE. CDR3 in DNA: TGTGCCAGCAGCGCGATACCCGCCGGGACAGGGTCTAACACCGGGGAGCTGTTTTTT. As protein: CASSAIPAGTGSNTGELFF.

The chain joins TRBV11-2 to TRBJ2-6; D remains ambiguous. V was cut by 3 bases and J by 4 bases, with 7 bases left in between. Looked up from germline, CDR1 is SGHAT and CDR2 is FQNNGV. CDR3 length: 14 amino acids. Written as DNA, the CDR3 is TGTGCCAGCAGCTTGACATGGGGGGCCAACGTCCTGACTTTC. It yields the protein CASSLTWGANVLTF.

This clone was recorded only once. The chain uses TRBV7-3 and TRBJ2-1; 9 nucleotides line up with TRBD1. J gave up 9 bases and V 5 bases, and 11 bases lay outside the gene matches. The CDR3 runs 15 residues. CDR1 SGHTA and CDR2 FQGTGA come from the germline V gene. CDR3 loop: CASSRGQGLGGEQFF. Here the CDR3 DNA reads TGTGCCAGCAGCCGCGGACAGGGGCTTGGTGGTGAGCAGTTCTTC.

This clone turned up a few times. This sequence joins TRBV5-6 and TRBJ2-3, with D perhaps TRBD2 (6 bases). CDR3 length: 16 residues. The germline CDR1 and CDR2 sequences are SGHDT and YYEEEE. Trimming removed 6 bases from V and 6 bases from J, with 23 bases in between. The CDR3 reads CASTLGVRGRGDTQYF. The CDR3 DNA is TGTGCCAGCACCCTGGGGGTTCGGGGTCGGGGGGATACGCAGTATTTT. Based on the CDR3 plus reference TRBV5-6 and TRBJ2-3, the full variable domain is DAGVTQSPTHLIKTRGQQVTLRCSPKSGHDTVSWYQQALGQGPQFIFQYYEEEERQRGNFPDRFSGHQFPNYSSELNVNALLLGDSALYLCASTLGVRGRGDTQYFGPGTRLTVL.